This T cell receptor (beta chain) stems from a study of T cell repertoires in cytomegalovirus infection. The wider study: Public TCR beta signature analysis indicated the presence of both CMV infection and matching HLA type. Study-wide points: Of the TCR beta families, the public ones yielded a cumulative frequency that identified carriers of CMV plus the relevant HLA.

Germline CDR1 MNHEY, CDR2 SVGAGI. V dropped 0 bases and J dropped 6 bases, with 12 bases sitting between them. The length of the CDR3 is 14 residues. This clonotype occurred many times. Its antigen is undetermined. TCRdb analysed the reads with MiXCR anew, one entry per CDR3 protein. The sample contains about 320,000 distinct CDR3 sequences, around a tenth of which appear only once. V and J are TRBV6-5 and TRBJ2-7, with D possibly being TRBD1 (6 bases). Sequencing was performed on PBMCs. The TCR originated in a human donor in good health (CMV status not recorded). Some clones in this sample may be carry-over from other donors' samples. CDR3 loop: CASSYSGTRAEQYF. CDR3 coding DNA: TGTGCCAGCAGTTACTCGGGGACAAGGGCCGAGCAGTACTTC.